This TCR beta chain was captured in a study of human T cells and chemical hapten exposure. General study points: Controls formed significantly fewer large CDR3 similarity clusters than expanded TCRs did. Counts of TCRs expanded at PT1 correlated positively with patch test score.

What the library attached to individual cDNA molecules were unique molecular identifiers. Via MiXCR, TCRdb re-called the RACE reads, giving one row per CDR3 protein. The sample shows 270,000 or so distinct CDR3 sequences, roughly 8% of them seen only once. Time point of the sample: pre-sensitization, week 0. Treatment in this sample: therapeutic diphenylcyclopropenone sensitization with weekly scalp DPC. The germline V gene has CDR1 MGHRA and CDR2 YSYEKL. Trimming shortened V by 0 bases and J by 2 bases, and 14 bases separated the two germline ends. The CDR3 sequence is 17 residues long. Details on this clonotype: Its specificity is not known.

The sequencing here drew on whole blood, taken in connection with sensitization to the hapten diphenylcyclopropenone (DPC). This chain uses TRBV4-1 with TRBJ2-1; D unclear. The TCR originated in a young man with alopecia areata. Some clones in this sample may be carry-over from other donors' samples. CDR3 coding DNA: TGCGCCAGCAGCCAAGACCCCTCAACATCTGCCTACAATGAGCAGTTCTTC. It is translated as CASSQDPSTSAYNEQFF.